This TCR beta chain was recovered during a study of CD8 T cells in Susac syndrome. Study conclusions and caveats: The study acknowledged a relatively small number of individuals in its TCR sequencing and HLA analysis.

The authors reverse transcribed roughly 0.5 to 1 ug RNA with random hexamers. An immunoSEQ multiplex PCR generated amplified TCR beta CDR3 products spanning 54 Vbeta and 13 Jbeta. TCRdb reanalysed the immunoSEQ multiplex PCR reads using MiXCR and keeps one entry per CDR3 protein. The top ten hold 0.13% of the sample, which has about 160,000 distinct CDR3 sequences, roughly 95% seen once. V lost 6 bases to trimming and J lost 0 bases, with 12 bases between them. The CDR3 has 14 residues. The germline V gene has CDR1 LGHNA and CDR2 YNFKEQ. High-throughput TCR beta sequencing covered peripheral CD8+ and CD4+ T cells. Negative isolation yielded CD4+ and CD8+ T cells, and FACS enriched TEMRA cells. A word on this clonotype: Its cognate antigen is unknown.

The source of this sequence is a human donor in good health. The gene calls are TRBV4-2 and TRBJ2-7; no firm D call. The source material was CD4+ T cells from PBMCs. In DNA, the CDR3 is TGTGCCAGCAGACGACTTTTCAGCTCCTACGAGCAGTACTTC. It specifies CASRRLFSSYEQYF.